This T cell receptor (beta chain) was sequenced for a study of blood T cell repertoires in COVID-19. The table came from immunoSEQ multiplex PCR; TCRdb's copy has only in-frame clones and leaves some out. The sample has about 58,000 clones, about 87% seen once. Trimming cost V 2 bases and J 4 bases; bases outside gene matches: 4. Per germline, CDR1 SGHRS and CDR2 YFSETQ. The CDR3 sequence is 14 residues long. The TCR was taken from a human donor with active COVID-19. The donor label of this sample is uncertain. The chain recombines TRBV5-1 with TRBJ2-3; the match to TRBD1 covers 7 bases. Input material: peripheral blood. The CDR3 region is CASSLRGPADTQYF. CDR3 nucleotide sequence: TGCGCCAGCAGCTTAAGGGGGCCTGCAGATACGCAGTATTTT.